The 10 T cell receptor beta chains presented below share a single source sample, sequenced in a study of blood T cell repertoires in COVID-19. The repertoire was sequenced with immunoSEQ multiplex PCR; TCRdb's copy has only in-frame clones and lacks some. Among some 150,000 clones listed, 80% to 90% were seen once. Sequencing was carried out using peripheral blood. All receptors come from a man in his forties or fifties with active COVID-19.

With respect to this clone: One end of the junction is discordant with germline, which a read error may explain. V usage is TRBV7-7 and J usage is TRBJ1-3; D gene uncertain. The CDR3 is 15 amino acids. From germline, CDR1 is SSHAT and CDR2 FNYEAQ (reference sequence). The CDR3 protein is CASSPTSGPGNTIYF. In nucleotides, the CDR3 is TGTGCTAGCAGCCCCACCTCAGGTCCTGGAAACACCATATATTTT.

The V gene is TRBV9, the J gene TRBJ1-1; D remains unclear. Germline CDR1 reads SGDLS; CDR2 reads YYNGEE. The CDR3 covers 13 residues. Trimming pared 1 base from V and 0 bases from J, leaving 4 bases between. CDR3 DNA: TGTGCCAGCAGCGTATACATGAACACTGAAGCTTTCTTT. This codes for CASSVYMNTEAFF.

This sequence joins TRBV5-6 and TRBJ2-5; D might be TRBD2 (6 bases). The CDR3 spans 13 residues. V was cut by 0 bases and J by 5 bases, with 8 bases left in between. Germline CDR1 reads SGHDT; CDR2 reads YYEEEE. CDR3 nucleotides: TGTGCCAGCAGCTTGGACCGGGGGGAGACCCAGTACTTC. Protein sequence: CASSLDRGETQYF.

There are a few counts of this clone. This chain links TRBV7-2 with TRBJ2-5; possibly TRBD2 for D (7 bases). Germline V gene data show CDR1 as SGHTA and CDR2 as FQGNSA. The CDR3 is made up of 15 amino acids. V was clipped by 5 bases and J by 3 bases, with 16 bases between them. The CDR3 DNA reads TGTGCCAGCAGCACCGGGGGGCGGGGAAAAGAGACCCAGTACTTC. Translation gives CASSTGGRGKETQYF. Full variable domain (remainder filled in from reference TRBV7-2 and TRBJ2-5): GAGVSQSPSNKVTEKGKDVELRCDPISGHTALYWYRQSLGQGLEFLIYFQGNSAPDKSGLPSDRFSAERTGGSVSTLTIQRTQQEDSAVYLCASSTGGRGKETQYFGPGTRLLVL.

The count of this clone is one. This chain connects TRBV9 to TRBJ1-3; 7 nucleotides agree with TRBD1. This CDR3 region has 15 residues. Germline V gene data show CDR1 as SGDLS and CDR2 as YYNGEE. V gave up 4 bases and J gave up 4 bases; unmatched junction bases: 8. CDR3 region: CASSMRQGHGNTIYF. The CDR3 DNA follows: TGTGCCAGCAGCATGCGACAGGGTCACGGAAACACCATATATTTT.

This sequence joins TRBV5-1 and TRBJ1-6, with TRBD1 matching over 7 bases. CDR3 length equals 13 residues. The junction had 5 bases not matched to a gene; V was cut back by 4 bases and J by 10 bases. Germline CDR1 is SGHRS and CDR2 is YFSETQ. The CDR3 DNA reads TGCGCCAGCAGCCGACAGGGCGGCTCACCCCTCCACTTT. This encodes CASSRQGGSPLHF.

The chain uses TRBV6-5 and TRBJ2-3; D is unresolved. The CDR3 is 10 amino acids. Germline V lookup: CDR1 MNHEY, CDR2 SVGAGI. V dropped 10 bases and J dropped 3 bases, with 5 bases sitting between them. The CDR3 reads CATMTDTQYF. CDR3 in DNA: TGTGCCACTATGACAGATACGCAGTATTTT.

The CDR3 reads CASSRAGTNEKLFF. CDR3 nucleotide sequence: TGTGCCAGCTCCAGGGCCGGTACTAATGAAAAACTGTTTTTT. The rearrangement joins TRBV27 to TRBJ1-4, with D perhaps TRBD1 (5 bases). Germline values: CDR1 MNHEY, CDR2 SMNVEV (reference sequence). The CDR3 totals 14 residues. The V end was cut by 8 bases, the J end by 2 bases, with 12 bases between.

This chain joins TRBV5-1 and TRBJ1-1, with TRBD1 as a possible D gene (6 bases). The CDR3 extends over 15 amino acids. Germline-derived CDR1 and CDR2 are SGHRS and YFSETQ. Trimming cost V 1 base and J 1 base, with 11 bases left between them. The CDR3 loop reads CASSLYTGSNTEAFF. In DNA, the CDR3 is TGCGCCAGCAGCTTGTATACAGGGTCGAACACTGAAGCTTTCTTT.

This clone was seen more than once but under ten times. CDR3 coding DNA: TGCAGTGCTAGTGTGACAGGGGCAGATACGCAGTATTTT. It codes for CSASVTGADTQYF. The rearrangement uses TRBV20-1 and TRBJ2-3; TRBD1 matches at 8 bases. The CDR3 consists of 13 residues. With 3 bases clipped from V and 4 bases from J, the junction kept 3 bases outside the gene matches. CDR1 and CDR2 (germline): DFQATT, SNEGSKA (reference sequence).